These 4 T cell receptor beta chains were all obtained from the same sample, sequenced in a study of identical twins. One entry per CDR3 protein, called by TCRdb with MiXCR from the 5' RACE reads. This table has more than 1.5 million distinct CDR3 sequences, under 35% appearing once. Sample: cord blood. These receptors came from a newborn girl in good health.

The genes are TRBV20-1 and TRBJ2-7; D call uncertain. Germline CDR1 reads DFQATT; CDR2 reads SNEGSKA (reference sequence). This CDR3 is 14 amino acids long. Trimming took off 5 bases at V and 5 bases at J, with 19 bases between the two ends. As DNA, the CDR3 is TGCAGTGCTCCATTTGGGTCGCGCAGGAACGAGCAGTACTTC. Amino acid sequence: CSAPFGSRRNEQYF.

The rearrangement links TRBV7-6 to TRBJ2-5, with a weak D call TRBD2 (6 bases). Trimming left V 2 bases short and J 11 bases short, with 21 bases between. Germline lookup yields CDR1 SGHVS and CDR2 FNYEAQ. This CDR3 region has 15 residues. In nucleotides, the CDR3 is TGTGCCAGCAGCTTAACCCCGGGAGAAGGCAATGAGCAGTACTTC. This encodes CASSLTPGEGNEQYF.

In its sample, this clonotype was seen a few times. The CDR3 DNA follows: TGTGCCAGCAGGAACACAGGGGCTGAAGCTTTCTTT. Translating gives CASRNTGAEAFF. This chain links TRBV3-1 with TRBJ1-1, with 7 bases that match TRBD1. The CDR3 runs 12 residues. In germline, CDR1 is LGHDT, CDR2 YNNKEL (reference sequence). With V trimmed by 6 bases and J by 6 bases, 4 bases remained unmatched.

The table lists this clonotype with many counts. The chain carries TRBV12-3 or TRBV12-4 and TRBJ2-3; D remains ambiguous. The CDR3 is made up of 16 amino acids. The germline V and J ends were trimmed by 3 bases and 7 bases, with 20 bases remaining between them. CDR3 protein: CASSLSSASRYNTQYF. The CDR3 DNA sequence: TGTGCCAGCAGTTTGAGTTCGGCTAGTCGGTATAATACGCAGTATTTT.